Included here is one T cell receptor beta chain sequence, with context. For recovered donors of Cohort 3, there were two negative PCRs, clearance, or symptom resolution. Clones were sequenced by immunoSEQ multiplex PCR, and TCRdb holds only the in-frame ones, with some missing. The sample records 250,000 to 350,000 clones, around 90% being singletons. The data were taken from a study of blood T cell repertoires in COVID-19. Trimming cost V 4 bases and J 2 bases, with 9 bases left between them. Looked up from germline, CDR1 is SGHAT and CDR2 is FQNNGV. CDR3 length equals 15 residues. The TCR comes from a woman aged 50 to 60 who had recovered from COVID-19. Specimen: PBMCs or T cells enriched from blood (not recorded which). V is TRBV11-2 and J is TRBJ2-6; perhaps TRBD2 as D (6 bases). CDR3: CASSYGGAGANVLTF. DNA for the CDR3: TGTGCCAGCAGCTATGGAGGGGCTGGGGCCAACGTCCTGACTTTC.